This T cell receptor (beta chain) was profiled in a study of blood T cell repertoires in COVID-19. Across the whole study: PBMCs, B-cell-depleted T cells, or T cells provided the cDNA or gDNA that made up the material.

The CDR3 has 14 amino acids. CDR1 and CDR2 from the germline V gene are SQVTM and ANQGSEA. The V end lost 4 bases, the J end lost 4 bases, and 16 bases lay between the germline ends. TCRdb keeps only in-frame clones here, not all; method: immunoSEQ multiplex PCR. In the table there are around 200,000 clones, 85% to 90% of which are singletons. This TCR was recovered from a man aged 45-65 years with acute or convalescent COVID-19. This sequence joins TRBV29-1 and TRBJ1-1; a possible D gene is TRBD1 (5 bases). The sequenced material came from peripheral blood. Here the CDR3 DNA reads TGCAGCGTTGTAGGCCAAGGGGTAGGCACTGAAGCTTTCTTT. It is translated as CSVVGQGVGTEAFF.